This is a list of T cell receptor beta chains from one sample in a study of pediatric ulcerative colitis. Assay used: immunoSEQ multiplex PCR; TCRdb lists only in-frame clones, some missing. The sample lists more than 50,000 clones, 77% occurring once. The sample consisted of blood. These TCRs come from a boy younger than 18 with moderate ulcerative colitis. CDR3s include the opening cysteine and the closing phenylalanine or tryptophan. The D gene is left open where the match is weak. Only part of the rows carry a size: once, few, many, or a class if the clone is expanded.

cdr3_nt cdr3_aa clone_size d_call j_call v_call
TGTGCCAGCAGCTTAAATTGGGCAGGCGATTTGAAGGCTTTCTTT CASSLNWAGDLKAFF NA NA TRBJ1-1 TRBV7-2
TGCAGCGTTAACACGTTGGGTAATGAGCAGTTCTTC CSVNTLGNEQFF NA NA TRBJ2-1 TRBV29-1
TGTGCCAGCAGTTTTCTTCTAGCGGGGGGGCAGAATGAGCAGTTCTTC CASSFLLAGGQNEQFF NA TRBD2 TRBJ2-1 TRBV27
TGTGCCAGCACCCGAGGAATCTCTGGAAACACCATATATTTT CASTRGISGNTIYF once NA TRBJ1-3 TRBV6-5
TGCGCCAGCAGCGTACCGACCGGGGATGGCTACACCTTC CASSVPTGDGYTF NA NA TRBJ1-2 TRBV4-1
TGTGCCAGCAGCCTGGGGGCGGCGGGGGGGCAAGAGACCCAGTACTTC CASSLGAAGGQETQYF NA TRBD2 TRBJ2-5 TRBV7-8
TGTGCCACCGGCGGGGACAGGGGGCGAGCTTTCTTT CATGGDRGRAFF NA TRBD1 TRBJ1-1 TRBV15
TGTGCCAGCAGTGAGCCGGGGACAGCCTATAGCACAGATACGCAGTATTTT CASSEPGTAYSTDTQYF NA TRBD1 TRBJ2-3 TRBV6-1
TGTGCCAGCAGCTTAGTTAGGCAGGGGGCGAGAAACTATGGCTACACCTTC CASSLVRQGARNYGYTF few TRBD1 TRBJ1-2 TRBV11-2
TGTGCCATCAGTGAGTGGGTTGTGGGAGTTGGGGAGCAGTACTTC CAISEWVVGVGEQYF NA NA TRBJ2-7 TRBV10-3
TGTGCCATCAGTCCGAAGGGACAGCCCCCCGAGGAGCAGTTCTTC CAISPKGQPPEEQFF NA TRBD1 TRBJ2-1 TRBV10-3
TGTGCCAGCAGTGCCCCCGGGACAGCCTCCTACGAGCAGTACTTC CASSAPGTASYEQYF NA TRBD1 TRBJ2-7 TRBV27
TGTGCCAGCAGTCTGCCTACACCACTCGGCCAGGGGCGAAATTATAGCAATCAGCCCCAGCATTTT CASSLPTPLGQGRNYSNQPQHF NA NA TRBJ1-5 TRBV27
TGTGCCAGCTCACCAGAAACTGAAGCTTTCTTT CASSPETEAFF NA NA TRBJ1-1 TRBV18
TGCGCCAGCAGCCAAACCGACGGGGACAGCCTTGGGACGAACACTGAAGCTTTCTTT CASSQTDGDSLGTNTEAFF NA TRBD1 TRBJ1-1 TRBV4-3
TGTGCCAGCAGCCCGATTAGCGGGGCGGGAACCTACGAGCAGTACTTC CASSPISGAGTYEQYF few TRBD2 TRBJ2-7 TRBV7-2
TGTGCTAGTGGTTTTGGCGTGGGCTACGAGCAGTACTTC CASGFGVGYEQYF NA NA TRBJ2-7 TRBV12-5
TGTGCCAGCAGCTTAATAACAGGGTTTGTCGGGAAGGCTGGGGAGCTGTTTTTT CASSLITGFVGKAGELFF NA NA TRBJ2-2 TRBV11-3
TGTGCCAGTAGTATAGGGGGCAACACTGAAGCTTTCTTT CASSIGGNTEAFF NA NA TRBJ1-1 TRBV19
TGTGCCAGCAGAAGGGTAGGAGTGAACACTGAAGCTTTCTTT CASRRVGVNTEAFF few NA TRBJ1-1 TRBV5-8
TGCGCCAGCAGCATAGAAGTGATGACCTCTGGAAACACCATATATTTT CASSIEVMTSGNTIYF NA NA TRBJ1-3 TRBV5-1
TGTGCCTGGAGTGTACGGGGCGGGAGCTTCGACAATGAGCAGTTCTTC CAWSVRGGSFDNEQFF NA TRBD2 TRBJ2-1 TRBV30
TGTGCCAGCAGCTTGAGCAGGGCGAACTACGAGCAGTACTTC CASSLSRANYEQYF NA NA TRBJ2-7 TRBV5-6
TGCGCCAGCAGCCAAGAATGGCTTCGCAATGAGCAGTTCTTC CASSQEWLRNEQFF NA NA TRBJ2-1 TRBV4-1
TGTGCCAGCAGCTTAACCCCAACTAGCGGGAGTAGGGTTAGCACAGATACGCAGTATTTT CASSLTPTSGSRVSTDTQYF NA TRBD2 TRBJ2-3 TRBV7-3
TGTGCCAGCAGTTGGAAGGAGACCGGGGAGCTGTTTTTT CASSWKETGELFF NA NA TRBJ2-2 TRBV27
TGTGCTAGTGGTTTGCTCCAATTCAGGACGCTATTTGATGAGCAGTTCTTC CASGLLQFRTLFDEQFF NA NA TRBJ2-1 TRBV12-5
TGTGCCAGCAGTTGGGGCACATACTTGGGTGAGCAGTTCTTC CASSWGTYLGEQFF NA NA TRBJ2-1 TRBV27
TGCGCCAGCAGGGGACAGCAGAACACCGGGGAGCTGTTTTTT CASRGQQNTGELFF NA TRBD1 TRBJ2-2 TRBV10-1
TGCAGCGTTGAAGGGGGGGCAGGGGGTATGAATGGCTACACCTTC CSVEGGAGGMNGYTF NA TRBD1 TRBJ1-2 TRBV29-1
TGTGCCAGTAGTATCAGGTCCACCTCCTACAATGAGCAGTTCTTC CASSIRSTSYNEQFF NA NA TRBJ2-1 TRBV19
TGTGCTAGTGGATGGTCCGGGAGCTCCTACGAGCAGTACTTC CASGWSGSSYEQYF NA NA TRBJ2-7 TRBV12-5
TGCAGCGTTGAAACTAAGGGACAGGGGGCGACCGGGGAGCTGTTTTTT CSVETKGQGATGELFF NA TRBD1 TRBJ2-2 TRBV29-1
TGCGCCAGCCAGTCCAGCGGAAGCGGGGAGCTGTTTTTT CASQSSGSGELFF NA NA TRBJ2-2 TRBV10-1
TGTGCCACCAGCAGGGGCACAGGGGTTGGTCTCTATGGCTACACCTTC CATSRGTGVGLYGYTF NA TRBD1 TRBJ1-2 TRBV15
TGTGCCAGTAGTATAGCACTAGCGGGGGGCTATGAGCAGTTCTTC CASSIALAGGYEQFF NA TRBD2 TRBJ2-1 TRBV19
TGTGCCTGGGGAGCGAGTTCCAAGACCCAGTACTTC CAWGASSKTQYF NA NA TRBJ2-5 TRBV30
TGTGCCAGCAGTGAAGGCCAGGGCGTTAACCGGCCCCAGCATTTT CASSEGQGVNRPQHF NA NA TRBJ1-5 TRBV2
TGTGCCAGCAGTGGGTGGGACAGGGGAGGCCCGTCGGCGACTTTCTTT CASSGWDRGGPSATFF NA TRBD1 TRBJ1-1 TRBV25-1
TGCGCCAGCAGCCCGAGACTAGCGGGAGAAGAGACCCAGTACTTC CASSPRLAGEETQYF NA TRBD2 TRBJ2-5 TRBV5-1
TGTGCCAGCACCCCCGGGGGGGCTAATGAAAAACTGTTTTTT CASTPGGANEKLFF NA NA TRBJ1-4 TRBV14
TGTGCCATCTCAGGGAGGCAGGAGAACACTGAAGCTTTCTTT CAISGRQENTEAFF NA NA TRBJ1-1 TRBV10-3
TGTGCCAGCAGCTTCGGAAGGGATTTGAACACTGAAGCTTTCTTT CASSFGRDLNTEAFF NA NA TRBJ1-1 TRBV5-8
TGTGCCAGCTCACCACGCTCCCGGACCTTGGGTTCCTCCAGCTCCTACGAGCAGTACTTC CASSPRSRTLGSSSSYEQYF once NA TRBJ2-7 TRBV18
TGTGCCAGCAGTCCGGACAGGCTGAACACTGAAGCTTTCTTT CASSPDRLNTEAFF few TRBD1 TRBJ1-1 TRBV27